The 16 T cell receptor beta chains presented below share a single source sample, sequenced in a study of blood T cell repertoires in COVID-19. Using immunoSEQ multiplex PCR, the repertoire was profiled, and TCRdb retains in-frame clones only, with some absent. Among approximately 220,000 clones listed, around 84% were seen once. The sample was peripheral blood. These receptor sequences come from a man aged 55 to 70 with acute or convalescent COVID-19.

The chain has TRBV7-7 and TRBJ2-6, with D tentatively TRBD1 (5 bases). CDR1 and CDR2 from the germline V gene are SSHAT and FNYEAQ (reference sequence). Trimming removed 5 bases from V and 0 bases from J, with 17 bases in between. This CDR3 is built from 18 residues. The CDR3 DNA reads as TGTGCCAGCAGCCCATTCCGAGACAGAGCCTCTGGGGCCAACGTCCTGACTTTC. Its protein is CASSPFRDRASGANVLTF.

The chain carries TRBV12-3 or TRBV12-4 and TRBJ2-7; D is perhaps TRBD1 (5 bases). V dropped 6 bases and J dropped 7 bases, with 13 bases sitting between them. The CDR3 covers 12 residues. The CDR3 protein is CASSTQVGEQYF. The CDR3, as DNA: TGTGCCAGCAGCACACAGGTTGGGGAGCAGTACTTC.

In this sample, this clone turned up once. The chain couples TRBV15 to TRBJ2-1; 13 nucleotides agree with TRBD2. V shed 0 bases and J 0 bases; nucleotides not matched to a gene: 8. Germline V gives CDR1 LNHNV, CDR2 YYDKDF (reference sequence). The CDR3 length is 20 residues. In DNA form, the CDR3 reads TGTGCCACCAGCAGAGATCTGAGACTAGCGGGGGGAAGCTCCTACAATGAGCAGTTCTTC. Translating gives CATSRDLRLAGGSSYNEQFF.

The sample holds many counts of this clone. V usage is TRBV7-2 and J usage is TRBJ1-2; TRBD1 matches 7 bases. Unmatched junction bases numbered 6, after V lost 3 bases and J lost 5 bases. From germline, CDR1 is SGHTA and CDR2 FQGNSA. The CDR3 has 14 amino acids. The CDR3 DNA reads as TGTGCCAGCAGCTTTAAGGGACAGAGTTATGGCTACACCTTC. It translates to CASSFKGQSYGYTF.

V gene TRBV7-3 combines with J gene TRBJ1-1, with D maybe TRBD1 (6 bases). Per germline, CDR1 SGHTA and CDR2 FQGTGA. V was clipped by 5 bases and J by 3 bases, with 13 bases between them. CDR3 length: 14 amino acids. As DNA, the CDR3 is TGTGCCAGCAGCCCAGGACAGACCTACACTGAAGCTTTCTTT. It specifies CASSPGQTYTEAFF.

This clone was found once. V is TRBV20-1 and J is TRBJ1-6; D might be TRBD1 (6 bases). With 3 bases removed from V and 8 bases from J, the gap between germline ends came to 11 bases. Germline CDR1 reads DFQATT; CDR2 reads SNEGSKA (reference sequence). The CDR3 covers 13 residues. The chain's CDR3 is CSASSDRYSPLHF. CDR3 nucleotides: TGCAGTGCTAGTTCCGACAGGTATTCACCCCTCCACTTT.

The chain's CDR3 is CASSTGQGSGYTF. In nucleotides, the CDR3 is TGTGCCAGCAGTACCGGACAGGGGAGTGGCTACACCTTC. The genes are TRBV12-3 or TRBV12-4 and TRBJ1-2; TRBD1 matches at 9 bases. The CDR3 length is 13 residues. Trimming took 5 bases from V and 7 from J; bases not matched to a gene: 5.

This chain joins TRBV30 and TRBJ2-5, with a possible D match to TRBD2 (6 bases). The CDR3 runs 14 residues. Germline V CDR1 and CDR2: GTSNPN, SVGIG (reference sequence). V lost 5 bases to trimming and J lost 5 bases, with 18 bases between them. CDR3 loop: CAWGGNLPGETQYF. The CDR3 DNA reads TGTGCCTGGGGCGGGAATCTACCTGGGGAGACCCAGTACTTC.

The rearrangement uses TRBV5-5 and TRBJ2-7; the match to TRBD1 covers 9 bases. V lost 2 bases and J lost 0; bases outside the gene matches: 3. The CDR3 has 15 amino acids. Germline V gives CDR1 SGHKS, CDR2 YYEKEE (reference sequence). The CDR3: CASSFGTGTSYEQYF. The CDR3 DNA sequence: TGTGCCAGCAGCTTCGGGACAGGGACCTCCTACGAGCAGTACTTC.

The chain joins TRBV19 to TRBJ2-7; tentatively, D is TRBD2 (7 bases). V lost 3 bases, J lost 5 bases, and 17 bases lay in between. The CDR3 has 15 residues. Germline CDR1 is LNHDA and CDR2 is SQIVND (reference sequence). The DNA of the CDR3 is TGTGCCAGTAGTATGGGGGGGGCGGTGTTGGACGAGCAGTACTTC. Amino acids: CASSMGGAVLDEQYF.

The chain carries TRBV10-3 and TRBJ1-1; D might be TRBD1 (6 bases). V shed 4 bases and J shed 10 bases, with 10 bases lying between them. From germline, CDR1 is ENHRY and CDR2 SYGVKD. There are 11 residues in the CDR3. In nucleotides, the CDR3 is TGTGCCATCAGTGGAGGGGGAGCAGCTTTCTTT. Its protein product is CAISGGGAAFF.

V usage is TRBV9 and J usage is TRBJ2-2, with 7 bases that match TRBD1. This CDR3 has 14 residues. With V trimmed by 1 base and J by 6 bases, 3 bases remained unmatched. Germline-derived CDR1 and CDR2 are SGDLS and YYNGEE. This CDR3 is CASSVKGTAGELFF. The CDR3 DNA follows: TGTGCCAGCAGCGTAAAAGGGACAGCCGGGGAGCTGTTTTTT.

The rearrangement uses TRBV10-3 and TRBJ1-1; the match to TRBD1 covers 8 bases. The CDR3 runs to 14 residues. V shed 4 bases and J 5 bases; nucleotides not matched to a gene: 6. Germline CDR1 ENHRY, CDR2 SYGVKD. The chain's CDR3 is CAISAQGARTEAFF. Written as DNA, the CDR3 is TGTGCCATCAGTGCCCAGGGGGCGCGGACTGAAGCTTTCTTT.

The chain uses TRBV7-3 and TRBJ2-3; 11 bases match TRBD2. With V trimmed by 3 bases and J by 2 bases, 1 base remained unmatched. Germline values: CDR1 SGHTA, CDR2 FQGTGA. The CDR3 sequence is 15 residues long. CDR3 coding DNA: TGTGCCAGCAGCTTGGGACTAGCGGCCACAGATACGCAGTATTTT. Amino acids: CASSLGLAATDTQYF.

The chain has TRBV29-1 and TRBJ2-1; 10 nucleotides agree with TRBD1. The CDR3 totals 13 residues. Trimming at V came to 3 bases and at J to 6 bases, leaving 2 bases not matched to a gene. Germline assignment: CDR1 SQVTM and CDR2 ANQGSEA. CDR3: CSVDWTGGNEQFF. CDR3 nucleotide sequence: TGCAGCGTTGACTGGACAGGGGGCAATGAGCAGTTCTTC.

The V call is TRBV5-5, the J call TRBJ1-2; 9 bases line up with TRBD1. There are 16 residues in the CDR3. Germline V lookup: CDR1 SGHKS, CDR2 YYEKEE (reference sequence). V shed 4 bases, J shed 4 bases, and the junction held 11 bases outside the gene matches. The CDR3 DNA sequence: TGTGCCAGCAGCCGGGACAGGGAGCCTCGTGGCTATGGCTACACCTTC. Translated: CASSRDREPRGYGYTF.